This T cell receptor beta chain was sequenced in a study of molecular identifiers for immune sequencing clone quantification. Sorted naive CD8 T cells, roughly 20,000 to 1,100,000, were sequenced from 10%, 30% or 50% RNA. CDR3 length equals 15 residues. V dropped 4 bases and J dropped 1; count of bases not matched to a gene: 7. The germline V gene has CDR1 MNHEY and CDR2 SVGEGT. About this clonotype itself: What it recognizes is unknown.

Study-wide findings and caveats: Clones above 20 RNA copies contained over 98% of effector molecules but under 1% of naive ones. Some 970,000 naive cells reportedly did not prevent detection of spiked Jurkat TCR RNA from one cell.

TCRdb re-derived calls from the PCR reads in MiXCR, one entry per CDR3 protein. Among fewer than 350,000 distinct CDR3 sequences listed, 20% to 25% were seen once. V is TRBV6-2 or TRBV6-3 and J is TRBJ2-7; 7 nucleotides align to TRBD2. This clonotype was sampled from a human donor in good health. Some libraries in this study had Jurkat cell RNA spiked in. The sequenced sample consisted of naive CD8+ T cells from blood, with Jurkat cell RNA spiked in. Described subset: FACS-sorted CD8+CD4-CCR7+CD45RA+ naive T cells. Written as DNA, the CDR3 is TGTGCCAGCAGTTGGGGCGGGGGAGGATCCTACGAGCAGTACTTC. Protein product: CASSWGGGGSYEQYF.